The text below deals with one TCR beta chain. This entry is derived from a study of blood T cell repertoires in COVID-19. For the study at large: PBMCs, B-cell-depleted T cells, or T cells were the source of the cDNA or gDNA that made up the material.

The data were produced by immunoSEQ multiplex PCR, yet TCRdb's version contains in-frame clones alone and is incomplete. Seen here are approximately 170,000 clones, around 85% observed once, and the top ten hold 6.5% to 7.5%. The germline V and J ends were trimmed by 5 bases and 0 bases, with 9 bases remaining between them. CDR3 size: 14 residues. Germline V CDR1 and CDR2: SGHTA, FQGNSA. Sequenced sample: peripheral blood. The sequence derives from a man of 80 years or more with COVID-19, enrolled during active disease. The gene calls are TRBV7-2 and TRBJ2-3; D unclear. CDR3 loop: CASSQMSSTDTQYF. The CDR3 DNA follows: TGTGCCAGCAGCCAGATGTCTAGCACAGATACGCAGTATTTT.